Here is one TCR beta chain with its context. The junction departs from germline at one end; a sequencing error may be responsible. The entry originates in a study of read filtering for tumor transcriptome and immune sequencing. Molecular barcoded adaptors covering alpha/delta and beta/gamma chains were used on roughly 400 ng RNA. TCRdb redid the calling of the reads with MiXCR, one entry per CDR3 protein. There are about 24,000 distinct CDR3 sequences in the sample; roughly 23% occur only once, and more than 45% lies in the top ten. This receptor was taken from a donor at least 40 years old with multiple myeloma. The sample was a population of CD138-negative cells sorted from bone marrow.

CDR3 DNA: TGTGCCAGCAGCGAACCGTCCCCTGAAGCTCTCTTT. It yields the protein CASSEPSPEALF. The V call is TRBV9, the J call TRBJ1-1; no clear D gene. This CDR3 has 12 residues. The germline gives CDR1 SGDLS, CDR2 YYNGEE.